This TCR beta chain stems from a study of long-term antiretroviral therapy in people with HIV. Study-wide results and caveats: An increase in diversity followed ART, yet levels stayed below transplant donor controls. Pre-ART clonal expansion yielded clones that dominated the repertoire at all time points.

CDR3 length: 14 amino acids. Germline loops: CDR1 LNHDA, CDR2 SQIVND (reference sequence). Trimming removed 7 bases from V and 1 base from J, with 13 bases in between. About this clone: No antigen is known for it.

At least one PBMC sample before ART and at least two after were required. Runs used v3.0 of the immunoSEQ assay and were done at survey level. Sequencing targeted roughly 35,000-55,000 T-cell genomes per sample. The data were produced by immunoSEQ multiplex PCR, yet TCRdb's version contains in-frame clones alone and is incomplete. Among almost 30,000 clones listed, over 90% were seen once. V gene TRBV19 combines with J gene TRBJ1-1, with a weak D call TRBD1 (5 bases). The sequence came from a woman aged 40 to 50 with HIV. Sequences were derived from unsorted PBMCs, sampled around 6.5 years after starting antiretroviral therapy. The CDR3 DNA reads as TGTGCCAGTACCCCTTGGGACCCGAACACTGAAGCTTTCTTT. Residues: CASTPWDPNTEAFF.